The 10 T cell receptor beta chains presented below share a single source sample, sequenced in a study of T cells in Graves' hyperthyroidism and ophthalmopathy. Amplified TCR beta CDR3 regions derived from RNA transcripts. The study used the HTBI primer set for a first-round RT-PCR of the TCR CDR3. TCRdb called the multiplex PCR reads again in MiXCR, with one record for every CDR3 protein. The sample has some 490,000 distinct CDR3 sequences, about 15% seen once. Sequencing used blood. The receptors were gathered from a woman aged 25 to 39 with Graves' ophthalmopathy.

This clonotype has only a few counts. The gene calls are TRBV2 and TRBJ1-4; D not certain. Germline lookup yields CDR1 SNHLY and CDR2 FYNNEI. The CDR3 runs 13 residues. With 8 bases removed from V and 3 bases from J, the gap between germline ends came to 10 bases. Written as DNA, the CDR3 is TGTGCCAGCCTCGCAGCACCTAATGAAAAACTGTTTTTT. This codes for CASLAAPNEKLFF.

This clonotype has just a few counts. V and J are TRBV6-4 and TRBJ2-1; 10 nucleotides match TRBD2. The length of the CDR3 is 14 residues. The V segment lost 3 bases and the J segment 6 bases; nucleotides outside the gene matches: 2. Germline V gives CDR1 MRHNA, CDR2 SNTAGT. The CDR3 DNA reads TGTGCCAGCAGTGAAGCGGGAGGGCCCAATGAGCAGTTCTTC. Its protein product is CASSEAGGPNEQFF.

The J gene is TRBJ2-5, the V gene TRBV7-2, with D perhaps TRBD1 or TRBD2 (5 bases each). Germline assignment: CDR1 SGHTA and CDR2 FQGNSA. The CDR3 totals 15 residues. Trimming left V 4 bases short and J 4 bases short, with 16 bases between. The CDR3 DNA reads TGTGCCAGCAGCTCGCAAGGGGCTAGCCGAGAGACCCAGTACTTC. It specifies CASSSQGASRETQYF.

This clonotype was picked up a small number of times. The chain recombines TRBV12-3 or TRBV12-4 with TRBJ1-5; D not resolved. This CDR3 has 15 residues. Trimming stripped 8 bases from V and 2 bases from J, with 16 bases between. The DNA of the CDR3 is TGTGCCAGCTCAGGAGGTTTATTGGGCAATCAGCCCCAGCATTTT. It codes for CASSGGLLGNQPQHF.

The chain has TRBV25-1 and TRBJ2-1; 8 bases align to TRBD1. The length of the CDR3 is 15 residues. CDR1 is MGHDK and CDR2 is SYGVNS in the germline V gene. With V trimmed by 6 bases and J by 8 bases, 12 bases remained unmatched. CDR3 sequence: CASSAGTGPFDEQFF. CDR3 nucleotide sequence: TGTGCCAGCAGCGCCGGGACAGGCCCATTCGATGAGCAGTTCTTC.

This clonotype showed up many times. The CDR3 DNA reads TGTGCCAGCAGCTTAGGCTCTCTCACCGGGGAGCTGTTTTTT. It translates to CASSLGSLTGELFF. The chain combines TRBV7-8 with TRBJ2-2, with D hard to call. This CDR3 has 14 residues. V shed 1 base and J shed 4 bases, with 7 bases lying between them. CDR1 is SGHVS and CDR2 is FQNEAQ in the germline V gene. The full variable domain, with the rest looked up from reference TRBV7-8 and TRBJ2-2, is GAGVSQSPRYKVAKRGQDVALRCDPISGHVSLFWYQQALGQGPEFLTYFQNEAQLDKSGLPSDRFFAERPEGSVSTLKIQRTQQEDSAVYLCASSLGSLTGELFFGEGSRLTVL.

Many counts were recorded for this clonotype. The CDR3 DNA is TGTGCCACCAGCTCCTTTGGGGAGGGGACAGGGGACGACGAGCAGTACTTC. It translates to CATSSFGEGTGDDEQYF. This chain connects TRBV15 to TRBJ2-7; 10 bases fit TRBD1. Trimming cost V 5 bases and J 5 bases; bases outside gene matches: 15. Germline CDR1 and CDR2: LNHNV and YYDKDF (reference sequence). The CDR3 length is 17 residues.

This clonotype was seen repeatedly, ten times or more. An end of the junction differs from the germline gene, which may be a read error. This chain links TRBV15 with TRBJ1-1; 7 nucleotides match TRBD1. The CDR3 is 17 residues long. Germline V gives CDR1 LNHNV, CDR2 YYDKDF (reference sequence). CDR3 residues: CATSGDEWGQLNTEAFF. CDR3 DNA sequence: TGTGCCACCAGCGGAGATGAATGGGGACAGTTGAACACTGAAGCTTTCTTT.

The chain couples TRBV3-1 to TRBJ1-6, with D perhaps matching TRBD1 (6 bases). V was pared by 4 bases and J by 6 bases, with 16 bases between. The CDR3 is 16 residues long. The germline CDR1 and CDR2 sequences are LGHDT and YNNKEL (reference sequence). CDR3 in amino acids: CASSRQTGGGNSPLHF. CDR3 coding DNA: TGTGCCAGCAGCCGCCAGACAGGAGGGGGTAATTCACCCCTCCACTTT.

This clonotype was detected once. J is TRBJ2-7 and V is TRBV20-1, with D tentatively TRBD2 (6 bases). CDR3 length: 13 residues. The germline CDR1 and CDR2 sequences are DFQATT and SNEGSKA (reference sequence). Trimming removed 6 bases at V and 0 bases at J, with 12 bases between. CDR3 residues: CSAPGVPSYEQYF. The CDR3 region has the DNA TGCAGTGCCCCGGGAGTCCCCTCCTACGAGCAGTACTTC.